In its sample, the clone carrying this TCR beta chain was seen a few times. Antigen specificity is unknown. Uncontrolled infection, other autoimmune disease, pregnancy or lactation disqualified patients from enrolment. The sample comes from a study of T cells in Graves' hyperthyroidism and ophthalmopathy. Study results and limitations: Model predictions of ophthalmopathy came a median approximately 6.5 months before onset.

RNA transcripts provided the source from which TCR beta CDR3 regions were amplified. The TCR CDR3 first-round RT-PCR relied on the HTBI primer set. TCRdb redid the calling of the multiplex PCR reads with MiXCR, one entry per CDR3 protein. The table has 600,000 to 700,000 distinct CDR3 sequences, 14% to 15% seen once. The clonotype was recovered from a woman in her thirties or forties with Graves' ophthalmopathy. Specimen: blood.

CDR3 DNA: TGTGCCAGCAGCTTAATAGGGAATGGCTACACCTTC. Its translation is CASSLIGNGYTF. V is TRBV11-2 and J is TRBJ1-2, with D unresolved. V dropped 2 bases and J dropped 6 bases, with 7 bases sitting between them. From germline, CDR1 is SGHAT and CDR2 FQNNGV. The CDR3 has 12 amino acids.